This T cell receptor beta chain stems from a study of blood T cell repertoires in COVID-19 (dated by TCRdb to about 2020). At the level of the whole study: The collaborator samples originated in the United States, Italy and Spain and spanned the acute and convalescent phases of COVID-19. The material from the prospective study consisted of cDNA or gDNA derived from T cells, B-cell-depleted T cells, or PBMCs. Subjects who had been exposed to COVID-19, were actively infected with it, or had recovered from it provided the deeply sampled blood TCRbeta repertoires that made up the dataset. The repertoires were released in a freely available public database intended as a resource for research on the immune response to SARS-CoV-2. The samples were drawn from two sources: the first 160 participants of the ongoing ImmuneRACE study, and about 1,300 subjects contributed by 6 global collaborators. Nearly every sample came with metadata listing a de-identified subject ID, COVID-19 status, age in years and sex. HLA class I and class II types, where available, came from metadata supplied by the sample provider rather than from assay-based typing.

TCRbeta CDR3 regions were amplified from genomic DNA by means of the immunoSEQ Assay, a bias-controlled multiplex PCR. Per the original workflow: Within the assay, amplification of reference gene primers was used to estimate how many nucleated cells each sample contained. To quantify the absolute abundance of each unique TCRbeta CDR3 rearrangement, sequence reads were collapsed and filtered. For each sample, productive Simpson clonality was calculated as the square root of Simpson's diversity index over productive rearrangements. TCRdb stores this immuneACCESS table with in-frame sequences only. Part of the clones is absent; in the studies checked, under half of the shortfall reflects unresolved V genes, and no reason is known for the rest. The V and J calls and clone size come from that table; D and trimming were worked out from the DNA. In all, the sample holds approximately 290,000 clones, and 70% to 90% of those were seen once. The ten largest clones add up to roughly 0.94% of the sample.

In Seattle, one collaborating source enrolled patients while the infection was active and tracked those patients longitudinally over the course of disease. Whole blood was collected in K2EDTA tubes by collaborating institutions according to the institutions' own protocols. For TCRbeta analysis, collaborators shipped samples as frozen whole blood, isolated PBMCs, or DNA extracted from either of those sample types. Concerning this clone itself: It lacks a known antigen. Qualities for individual bases were not recorded, and no much larger clone is one base off.

Study-level results and caveats: The amount of clinical and demographic metadata varied by source and participant and was provided uncurated.

Trimming at the junction amounts to 5 bases on V and 3 bases on J, and the germline ends lie 10 bases apart. From cysteine to phenylalanine, the CDR3 is 13 amino acids long. Only CDR3 DNA remains: 39 bases, in frame from the first base. The receptor was isolated from a human donor with COVID-19, enrolled during active disease. The donor label of this sample is uncertain. The sequence links TRBV12-3 or TRBV12-4 to TRBJ1-1; the D gene is perhaps TRBD1, on 6 matching bases. The sequencing input was peripheral blood. This receptor carries the CDR3 CASSQDSHTEAFF. The DNA is TGTGCCAGCAGTCAGGACAGTCACACTGAAGCTTTCTTT.